Described below is a single T cell receptor beta chain sequence and its context. The ends were cut back, 0 bases at V and 5 bases at J, with 12 bases in the middle. The germline V gene has CDR1 GTSNPN and CDR2 SVGIG (reference sequence). The CDR3 runs to 14 residues. This table comes from immunoSEQ multiplex PCR, and its TCRdb copy is limited to in-frame clones, with some not included. The sample lists about 320,000 clones, 65% to 85% occurring once. This record comes from a study of blood T cell repertoires in COVID-19. Study context: PBMCs, B-cell-depleted T cells, or T cells provided the cDNA or gDNA that made up the material.

This receptor was identified in a woman in her forties or fifties with acute or convalescent COVID-19. Sequenced input: peripheral blood. V is TRBV30 and J is TRBJ2-3, with D possibly matching TRBD1 (5 bases). Written as DNA, the CDR3 is TGTGCCTGGAGTGTAACCTCCGGACAAGATACGCAGTATTTT. Its translation: CAWSVTSGQDTQYF.